What follows are 28 T cell receptor beta chains derived from one specimen sequenced in a study of T-cell reconstitution after alpha-beta-depleted transplantation in children. Preparation of the TCRbeta library was carried out with unique molecular identifiers. Via MiXCR, TCRdb re-called the PCR reads, giving one row per CDR3 protein. The repertoire holds 500,000 or so distinct CDR3 sequences, with 32% as singletons. Sequenced material: PBMCs from the stem cell graft donor, taken from the stem cell graft. The receptors originated from a human donor who donated a stem cell graft to a child with aplastic anemia.

The chain uses TRBV3-1 and TRBJ2-4; perhaps D is TRBD1 or TRBD2 (6 bases each). The CDR3 has 19 amino acids. CDR1 is LGHDT and CDR2 is YNNKEL in the germline V gene (reference sequence). The ends were cut back, 0 bases at V and 0 bases at J, with 18 bases in the middle. The CDR3 spells CASSQDRMGGAKAKNIQYF. CDR3 coding DNA: TGTGCCAGCAGCCAAGATCGGATGGGGGGCGCTAAAGCCAAAAACATTCAGTACTTC.

There are a few counts of this clonotype. V gene TRBV28 combines with J gene TRBJ2-7; the D is unclear. The CDR3 totals 12 residues. The ends were cut back, 3 bases at V and 4 bases at J, with 7 bases in the middle. CDR1 is MDHEN, CDR2 SYDVKM, per germline. In DNA form, the CDR3 reads TGTGCCAGCAGTTTTGTGAGGTACGAGCAGTACTTC. It encodes CASSFVRYEQYF.

The rearrangement links TRBV4-1 to TRBJ2-1; D might be TRBD2 (6 bases). Germline lookup yields CDR1 MGHRA and CDR2 YSYEKL. This CDR3 contains 18 residues. V lost 4 bases, J lost 8 bases, and 27 bases lay in between. CDR3: CASSLDVSLDYLSHEQFF. The CDR3 DNA is TGCGCCAGCAGCCTAGATGTGTCCCTGGACTACCTATCCCATGAGCAGTTCTTC.

The genes are TRBV18 and TRBJ2-7, with 12 bases aligning to TRBD2. The junction had 2 bases not matched to a gene; V was cut back by 4 bases and J by 1 base. The CDR3 runs 15 residues. Germline lookup yields CDR1 KGHSH and CDR2 LQKENI. The CDR3 loop reads CASSRGTSGSYEQYV. The CDR3 DNA follows: TGTGCCAGCTCACGAGGGACTAGCGGGTCCTACGAGCAGTACGTC.

This clonotype was recorded a few times. This chain connects TRBV18 to TRBJ1-1, with 7 bases fitting TRBD1. Germline CDR1 is KGHSH and CDR2 is LQKENI. V was pared by 9 bases and J by 0 bases, with 7 bases of the junction left unmatched. This CDR3 region has 14 residues. This chain's CDR3 is CASSGQKLNTEAFF. Written as DNA, the CDR3 is TGTGCCAGTTCGGGACAGAAGTTGAACACTGAAGCTTTCTTT.

The rearrangement joins TRBV10-3 to TRBJ1-4; D gene unclear. Germline V gene sequence: CDR1 ENHRY, CDR2 SYGVKD. This CDR3 region has 12 residues. Trimming removed 3 bases from V and 8 bases from J, with 7 bases in between. This CDR3 reads CAISDEREKLFF. The CDR3 DNA sequence: TGTGCCATCAGTGACGAACGGGAAAAACTGTTTTTT.

This clonotype was seen a handful of times. The germline gene is not matched at one end of the junction; a read error may be the cause. The chain joins TRBV5-1 to TRBJ2-1, with TRBD2 matching over 7 bases. This CDR3 is 15 amino acids long. Per the germline V gene, CDR1 is SGHRS and CDR2 is YFSETQ. The CDR3 DNA is TGCGCCAGCAGCTGGGGGGGGACCTCCAACAATGAGCAGTTCTTC. Translated, it gives CASSWGGTSNNEQFF.

V usage is TRBV4-1 and J usage is TRBJ1-4, with D uncertain. This CDR3 spans 13 amino acids. The germline V and J ends were trimmed by 0 bases and 8 bases, with 7 bases remaining between them. Germline V gives CDR1 MGHRA, CDR2 YSYEKL. The CDR3 here is CASSQEVREKLFF. The CDR3 DNA reads TGCGCCAGCAGCCAAGAGGTCCGGGAAAAACTGTTTTTT.

The chain uses TRBV20-1 and TRBJ1-2; 10 bases match TRBD1. V lost 6 bases, J lost 4 bases, and 8 bases stayed unmatched. The CDR3 spans 14 residues. Germline V gene lookup returns CDR1 DFQATT and CDR2 SNEGSKA (reference sequence). The CDR3 DNA reads TGCAGTGCATACCGACAGGGGGCCAGCTATGGCTACACCTTC. It specifies CSAYRQGASYGYTF.

The chain employs TRBV20-1 and TRBJ2-1; D gene uncertain. The CDR3 has 13 residues. Deletions cut 0 bases from V and 9 bases from J, with 12 bases between. Germline V gene lookup returns CDR1 DFQATT and CDR2 SNEGSKA (reference sequence). CDR3 residues: CSARDSSFGEQFF. CDR3 DNA: TGCAGTGCTAGAGATAGCTCCTTCGGTGAGCAGTTCTTC.

V is TRBV7-2 and J is TRBJ2-5; D gene uncertain. V lost 1 base and J lost 9, with 12 bases in between. Per the germline V gene, CDR1 is SGHTA and CDR2 is FQGNSA. CDR3 size: 13 residues. CDR3 DNA sequence: TGTGCCAGCAGCTTAGGTGCTTACGGTGCCCAGTACTTC. Translated: CASSLGAYGAQYF. Full variable domain (missing parts from reference TRBV7-2 and TRBJ2-5): GAGVSQSPSNKVTEKGKDVELRCDPISGHTALYWYRQSLGQGLEFLIYFQGNSAPDKSGLPSDRFSAERTGGSVSTLTIQRTQQEDSAVYLCASSLGAYGAQYFGPGTRLLVL.

The chain joins TRBV7-9 to TRBJ1-5; the D is unclear. V was pared by 0 bases and J by 6 bases, with 9 bases between. The CDR3 covers 14 residues. CDR1 SEHNR and CDR2 FQNEAQ come from the germline V gene (reference sequence). The CDR3 sequence: CASSLAMEPQPQHF. The CDR3 coding sequence is TGTGCCAGCAGCTTAGCGATGGAACCTCAGCCCCAGCATTTT.

This clonotype is a singleton in its sample. The rearrangement uses TRBV10-3 and TRBJ2-3; D possibly corresponds to TRBD2 (5 bases). The V end lost 4 bases, the J end lost 6 bases, and 14 bases lay between the germline ends. The germline gives CDR1 ENHRY, CDR2 SYGVKD. CDR3 length equals 14 residues. In DNA, the CDR3 is TGTGCCATCAGTGGCCTAGCCCCCTTGGATACGCAGTATTTT. Translating gives CAISGLAPLDTQYF.

The CDR3 here is CASSLALQPQHF. The CDR3 DNA sequence: TGTGCCAGCAGCTTAGCACTTCAGCCCCAGCATTTT. The chain has TRBV7-2 and TRBJ1-5; D is ambiguous. The germline gives CDR1 SGHTA, CDR2 FQGNSA. V dropped 0 bases and J dropped 6 bases, with 3 bases sitting between them. The CDR3 loop spans 12 amino acids.

The rearrangement uses TRBV30 and TRBJ2-1; 12 bases are shared with TRBD2. The length of the CDR3 is 17 residues. With 3 bases clipped from V and 10 bases from J, the junction kept 16 bases outside the gene matches. From germline, CDR1 is GTSNPN and CDR2 SVGIG (reference sequence). The DNA of the CDR3 is TGTGCCTGGAGCGAGGGGTTGCTAGCGGGAGGGCCGGAGGAGCAGTTCTTC. This encodes CAWSEGLLAGGPEEQFF.

This clonotype was counted between two and nine times. This chain connects TRBV20-1 to TRBJ2-3, with D perhaps TRBD1 (6 bases). The CDR3 sequence is 14 residues long. In germline, CDR1 is DFQATT, CDR2 SNEGSKA (reference sequence). Trimming removed 4 bases at V and 6 bases at J, with 17 bases between. CDR3 DNA sequence: TGCAGTGCTATGGACAGACGACGAGGGGATACGCAGTATTTT. Residues: CSAMDRRRGDTQYF.

J is TRBJ2-5 and V is TRBV7-2; D may correspond to TRBD1 or TRBD2 (5 bases each). There are 15 residues in the CDR3. Germline CDR1 reads SGHTA; CDR2 reads FQGNSA. V gave up 5 bases and J gave up 3 bases, with 16 bases separating them. CDR3 in DNA: TGTGCCAGCAGCGTCCCGGGGCCCGGGGAAGAGACCCAGTACTTC. This translates into CASSVPGPGEETQYF.

The chain employs TRBV2 and TRBJ2-2, with D possibly TRBD1 on 5 matching bases. Germline CDR1 reads SNHLY; CDR2 reads FYNNEI. This CDR3 is built from 13 residues. Trimming took 6 bases from V and 7 from J, leaving 12 bases between them. DNA for the CDR3: TGTGCCAGCAGCCCATGGGGCGGCGGGGAGCTGTTTTTT. Its protein product is CASSPWGGGELFF.

The chain combines TRBV18 with TRBJ2-5; D unresolved. V lost 3 bases and J lost 4, with 12 bases in between. Germline CDR1 reads KGHSH; CDR2 reads LQKENI. The CDR3 sequence is 14 residues long. As DNA, the CDR3 is TGTGCCAGCTCACCGAACACGGGCCCAGAGACCCAGTACTTC. Translated, it gives CASSPNTGPETQYF.

This rearrangement joins TRBV9 to TRBJ2-2; maybe TRBD1 (6 bases). Trimming removed 0 bases at V and 6 bases at J, with 12 bases between. In germline, CDR1 is SGDLS, CDR2 YYNGEE. This CDR3 contains 15 residues. The DNA of the CDR3 is TGTGCCAGCAGCGTAGCGCAGGGGAGTCCCGGGGAGCTGTTTTTT. It specifies CASSVAQGSPGELFF. Together with reference TRBV9 and TRBJ2-2, the CDR3 gives the full variable domain: DSGVTQTPKHLITATGQRVTLRCSPRSGDLSVYWYQQSLDQGLQFLIQYYNGEERAKGNILERFSAQQFPDLHSELNLSSLELGDSALYFCASSVAQGSPGELFFGEGSRLTVL.

This rearrangement joins TRBV6-2 or TRBV6-3 to TRBJ1-5; the match to TRBD1 covers 10 bases. V trimming: 4 bases; J trimming: 5 bases; junction bases outside the gene matches: 5. There are 15 residues in the CDR3. CDR1 MNHEY and CDR2 SVGEGT come from the germline V gene. CDR3 protein: CASSSGTGVYQPQHF. CDR3 nucleotide sequence: TGTGCCAGCAGTTCCGGGACAGGGGTCTATCAGCCCCAGCATTTT.

This clonotype appeared a few times. The V gene is TRBV20-1, the J gene TRBJ2-3, with a possible D match to TRBD2 (6 bases). The germline V gene has CDR1 DFQATT and CDR2 SNEGSKA (reference sequence). Trimming pared 1 base from V and 0 bases from J, leaving 11 bases between. CDR3 length: 15 amino acids. CDR3 in amino acids: CSARGAGRSTDTQYF. The CDR3 DNA reads as TGCAGTGCTAGAGGGGCAGGGAGGAGCACAGATACGCAGTATTTT.

This clonotype has more than one count but fewer than ten. V is TRBV5-1 and J is TRBJ2-1, with 9 bases lining up with TRBD1. Losses at the gene ends were 4 bases for V and 7 bases for J; bases not matched to a gene: 3. Germline CDR1 and CDR2: SGHRS and YFSETQ. The CDR3 is 13 residues long. The CDR3 DNA reads TGCGCCAGCAGCACGGACAGGGGTAATGAGCAGTTCTTC. Its translation is CASSTDRGNEQFF.

About this clonotype: Germline is not matched at one junction end, which may reflect a read error. The gene calls are TRBV7-9 and TRBJ1-1; unclear D gene. Germline V gene lookup returns CDR1 SEHNR and CDR2 FQNEAQ (reference sequence). The CDR3 consists of 9 residues. The CDR3 spells CASSPQMRF. CDR3 DNA: TGTGCCAGCAGCCCACAGATGAGGTTC.

This clonotype was seen only a few times. This chain links TRBV20-1 with TRBJ1-1; the D is unclear. V was clipped by 6 bases and J by 0 bases, with 8 bases between them. The CDR3 extends over 12 amino acids. Germline CDR1 is DFQATT and CDR2 is SNEGSKA (reference sequence). The CDR3 region has the DNA TGCAGTGCCAGTAAAATGAACACTGAAGCTTTCTTT. This gives the protein CSASKMNTEAFF.

This clonotype was counted only a few times. The J gene is TRBJ1-3, the V gene TRBV9; TRBD1 matches at 7 bases. CDR1 and CDR2 (germline): SGDLS, YYNGEE. The V and J ends lost 4 bases and 2 bases, in that order; junction bases with no gene match: 9. This CDR3 has 16 residues. Written as DNA, the CDR3 is TGTGCCAGCAGCCCTTTTCACAGGGGAGCTGGAAACACCATATATTTT. It encodes CASSPFHRGAGNTIYF.

To note about this clonotype: The junction and the germline gene differ at one end; a read error may be behind it. V usage is TRBV30 and J usage is TRBJ1-5; unclear D gene. The CDR3 consists of 14 residues. Germline V lookup: CDR1 GTSNPN, CDR2 SVGIG (reference sequence). The DNA of the CDR3 is TGTGCCCGGAGTGTACTGAGCAGTAATCAGCCCCAGCATTTT. Protein product: CARSVLSSNQPQHF.

This clonotype was seen a few times. The chain employs TRBV5-1 and TRBJ1-5, with D possibly being TRBD1 (5 bases). Trimming cost V 7 bases and J 3 bases, with 11 bases left between them. CDR3 length equals 13 residues. Germline CDR1 and CDR2: SGHRS and YFSETQ. The CDR3 spells CASPKGPNQPQHF. DNA for the CDR3: TGCGCCAGCCCCAAGGGGCCCAATCAGCCCCAGCATTTT.